The source of this T cell receptor (beta chain) is a study of T cell responses to AZD1222 COVID-19 vaccine. On the study more broadly: Pooling of second doses given at about 4 or about 12 weeks was done.

This clone was recorded a few times. The target antigen is unknown. Whole-study results and caveats: Repertoires were collected only later (after the peak T cell response had occurred). Researchers report vaccine-associated CD4 TCRs spanning spike, with dominance at 160-218 and 743-854. White British ancestry dominated among donors, who included more females, and clonal diversity was possibly underestimated.

The ends were cut back, 6 bases at V and 6 bases at J, with 10 bases in the middle. This CDR3 contains 12 residues. Some clones are missing from TCRdb's copy, which holds only in-frame ones; the method was immunoSEQ multiplex PCR. The data hold some 92,000 clones, with roughly nine tenths observed a single time. Material: peripheral blood, obtained on day 0 of AZD1222 vaccination. The source is an adult in good health. The V call is TRBV12-3 or TRBV12-4, the J call TRBJ2-3; either TRBD1 or TRBD2 may fit D (5 bases each). CDR3 in DNA: TGTGCCAGCAGCCCCGGGGCCGATACGCAGTATTTT. Protein: CASSPGADTQYF.